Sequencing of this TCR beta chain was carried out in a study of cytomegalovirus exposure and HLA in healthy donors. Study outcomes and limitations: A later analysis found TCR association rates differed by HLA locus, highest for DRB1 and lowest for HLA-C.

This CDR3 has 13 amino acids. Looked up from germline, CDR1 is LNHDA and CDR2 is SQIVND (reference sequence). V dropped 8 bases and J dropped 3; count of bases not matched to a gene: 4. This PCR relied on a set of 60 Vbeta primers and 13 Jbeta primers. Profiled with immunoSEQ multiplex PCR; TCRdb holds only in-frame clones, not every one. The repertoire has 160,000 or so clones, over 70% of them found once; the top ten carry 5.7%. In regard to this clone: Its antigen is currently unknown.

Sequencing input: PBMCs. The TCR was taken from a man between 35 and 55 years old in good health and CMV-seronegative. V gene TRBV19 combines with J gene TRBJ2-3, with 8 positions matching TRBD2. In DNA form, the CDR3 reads TGTGCCAGTTCCGGGACTAGTACAGATACGCAGTATTTT. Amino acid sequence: CASSGTSTDTQYF.